This passage covers 2 T cell receptor beta chains from one sample sequenced in a study of shared clonotypes between healthy human individuals. The data were produced by immunoSEQ multiplex PCR, yet TCRdb's version contains in-frame clones alone and is incomplete. The sample has some 1,100,000 clones, about 80% seen once. The sample consisted of memory CD4+ T cells from PBMCs. Stated subset: CD45RA-negative fraction. These receptors were taken from a man between 18 and 35 years old in good health. Some clones in this sample may be carry-over from other donors' samples.

The gene calls are TRBV7-2 and TRBJ2-1, with D hard to call. The CDR3 totals 11 residues. V was shortened by 3 bases and J by 6 bases, with 3 bases between the two germline ends. Germline CDR1 is SGHTA and CDR2 is FQGNSA. The CDR3 nucleotides read TGTGCCAGCAGCTTCATCAATGAGCAGTTCTTC. As protein: CASSFINEQFF.

V and J are TRBV5-1 and TRBJ2-2, with 14 bases that match TRBD2. Germline assignment: CDR1 SGHRS and CDR2 YFSETQ. Germline trimming cut 4 bases from V and 6 bases from J; bases unmatched to any gene: 2. CDR3 length equals 15 residues. The CDR3 sequence is CASSGLAGGSGELFF. The CDR3 DNA sequence: TGCGCCAGCAGCGGACTAGCGGGAGGATCCGGGGAGCTGTTTTTT.